This T cell receptor (beta chain) was captured by sequencing in a study of cytomegalovirus exposure and HLA in healthy donors. The wider study: Early released data had around 88 million unique TCRs, all coming from HLA-typed donors. Findings and limits, study-wide: Another analysis was done later, and it associated approximately 15,000 TCR beta sequences with HLA alleles at 0.05 false discovery rate. Reported performance of the classifier showed diagnosis of cytomegalovirus status with high specificity and sensitivity.

Vbeta (60) and Jbeta (13) primers were used in the PCR. TCRdb's copy holds only in-frame clones and misses some; the assay was immunoSEQ multiplex PCR. The data show 100,000 to 150,000 clones, around 80% seen once. Concerning this clone itself: What it binds is not known.

Material for sequencing was PBMCs. This receptor was obtained from a man over 45 in good health and CMV-seronegative.

CDR3 DNA: TGTGCCAGCAGACGGGGACAGGGGGTATCAGATACGCAGTATTTT. Amino acids: CASRRGQGVSDTQYF. This chain links TRBV6-5 with TRBJ2-3; 11 bases align to TRBD1. Germline CDR1 MNHEY, CDR2 SVGAGI. J lost 4 bases, V lost 6 bases, and 6 bases had no gene match. This CDR3 spans 15 amino acids.